Reported below is one T cell receptor beta chain. Its specificity is unknown. Germline assignment: CDR1 LGHNA and CDR2 YSLEER. V gave up 0 bases and J gave up 4 bases, with 12 bases separating them. This CDR3 region has 15 residues. The naive CD8 subset, CD45RO-negative cells positively selected for CCR7, excluded terminally differentiated effector memory CD45RA+ cells. Measured with immunoSEQ multiplex PCR; TCRdb has only the in-frame clones, and not every one. The sample lists about 1.9 million clones, 85% to 95% occurring once. The data are from a study of shared clonotypes between healthy human individuals. At the level of the study: There were three CD4 naive, three CD4 memory, two CD8 naive and one CD8 memory plates per donor. Study conclusions and caveats: Collection of samples was limited to blood; tissue repertoires likely differ.

The chain links TRBV4-3 to TRBJ1-2; D not certain. The sequencing sample was made of naive CD8+ T cells from PBMCs. This clonotype originated in a man in his late teens or twenties in good health. Some clones in this sample may be carry-over from other donors' samples. The CDR3 DNA is TGCGCCAGCAGCCAAGAAAAAGGGAGAGGCTATGGCTACACCTTC. Protein product: CASSQEKGRGYGYTF.